These T cell receptor beta chains were read from a single sample in a study of T cells in Graves' hyperthyroidism and ophthalmopathy. TCRdb reanalysed the multiplex PCR reads using MiXCR and keeps one entry per CDR3 protein. Here the sample spans roughly 500,000 distinct CDR3 sequences, 46% being singletons. Specimen: peripheral blood or thyroid tissue (not recorded which). The receptors shown here come from an adult woman with Graves' disease, either hyperthyroidism or ophthalmopathy (not recorded which). The CDR3 runs from the conserved cysteine through the conserved F or W. A D gene is named only where the DNA matches it firmly. Not all rows give a size; the values are once, few, many and, for expanded clones, a class.

j_call v_call clone_size d_call cdr3_aa cdr3_nt
TRBJ2-1 TRBV7-9 - TRBD1 CASSFPDRAFDEQFF TGTGCCAGCAGCTTTCCCGACAGGGCTTTCGATGAGCAGTTCTTC
TRBJ2-7 TRBV20-1 - TRBD2 CSAQLAAYEQYF TGCAGTGCCCAGCTAGCGGCCTACGAGCAGTACTTC
TRBJ1-5 TRBV19 few - CASRYSYNQPQHF TGTGCCAGTAGGTACAGTTACAATCAGCCCCAGCATTTT
TRBJ1-1 TRBV25-1 - TRBD1 CASSEGQGAENTEAFF TGTGCCAGCAGTGAAGGCCAGGGGGCGGAGAACACTGAAGCTTTCTTT
TRBJ1-4 TRBV7-9 once TRBD1 CASNKGQGHEKLFF TGTGCCTCTAACAAGGGACAGGGTCATGAAAAACTGTTTTTT
TRBJ1-5 TRBV5-5 many - CASSLKGTSSRGENQPQHF TGTGCCAGCAGCCTGAAGGGGACATCATCGAGGGGGGAGAATCAGCCCCAGCATTTT
TRBJ1-6 TRBV6-5 many - CASSYRWTEMVGSPLHF TGTGCCAGCAGTTACCGTTGGACAGAAATGGTTGGTTCACCCCTCCACTTT
TRBJ2-2 TRBV12-3/TRBV12-4 - TRBD2 CASSQLAGYTGELFF TGTGCCAGCAGTCAACTAGCGGGGTACACCGGGGAGCTGTTTTTT
TRBJ1-2 TRBV10-3 - TRBD1 CATQGADGYTF TGTGCCACCCAGGGGGCCGATGGCTACACCTTC
TRBJ1-2 TRBV2 - - CASSEARSYGYTF TGTGCCAGCAGTGAGGCGCGAAGTTATGGCTACACCTTC
TRBJ1-6 TRBV20-1 once TRBD1 CSARETTGNSPLHF TGCAGTGCTAGAGAGACGACAGGGAACTCACCCCTCCACTTT
TRBJ1-4 TRBV28 few - CASSFAGTRGTNEKLFF TGTGCCAGCAGTTTTGCCGGGACCCGAGGGACTAATGAAAAACTGTTTTTT
TRBJ1-2 TRBV7-9 - TRBD1 CASSWGTGGGGYTF TGTGCCAGCAGCTGGGGGACAGGGGGAGGCGGCTACACCTTC
TRBJ2-3 TRBV2 - - CASSSLGVLGTDTQYF TGTGCCAGCAGTTCCCTTGGGGTCCTAGGGACAGATACGCAGTATTTT
TRBJ2-7 TRBV4-1 many - CASSQRLLRDSSYEQYF TGCGCCAGCAGCCAACGTCTACTCCGGGACTCTTCCTACGAGCAGTACTTC
TRBJ1-5 TRBV19 few TRBD1 CASSFWTGASNQPQHF TGTGCCAGTAGTTTTTGGACAGGGGCAAGCAATCAGCCCCAGCATTTT
TRBJ2-5 TRBV7-2 - TRBD1 CASSSQGAGETQYF TGTGCCAGCAGTTCACAGGGGGCTGGAGAGACCCAGTACTTC
TRBJ2-7 TRBV7-9 - - CASSLTGMMVEQYF TGTGCCAGCAGCTTAACAGGGATGATGGTGGAGCAGTACTTC
TRBJ1-6 TRBV20-1 - - CSANPGGPYNSPLHF TGCAGTGCTAACCCCGGTGGGCCCTATAATTCACCCCTCCACTTT
TRBJ2-7 TRBV20-1 - TRBD2 CGASLLLAGVNEQYF TGCGGTGCTAGCCTATTACTAGCGGGAGTAAACGAACAGTACTTC
TRBJ2-5 TRBV9 - - CASSVQGGRETQYF TGTGCCAGCAGCGTTCAGGGGGGCAGGGAGACCCAGTACTTC
TRBJ2-7 TRBV11-2 - - CASSYGTGFHEQYF TGTGCCAGCAGCTACGGGACGGGGTTCCACGAGCAGTACTTC
TRBJ2-7 TRBV7-9 many - CASSSAWEQYF TGTGCCAGCAGCTCGGCGTGGGAGCAGTACTTC
TRBJ2-2 TRBV6-6 - TRBD2 CASSYPPIAGGQRTGELFF TGTGCCAGCAGTTACCCTCCTATCGCGGGAGGGCAGCGCACCGGGGAGCTGTTTTTT
TRBJ1-5 TRBV7-2 - - CASSLRGGDQPQHF TGTGCCAGCAGCTTACGGGGGGGGGATCAGCCCCAGCATTTT
TRBJ1-2 TRBV15 - - CATSSVAPRADYGYTF TGTGCCACCAGCAGCGTAGCTCCCAGAGCCGACTATGGCTACACCTTC
TRBJ1-2 TRBV10-2 - - CASSETVPNYGYTF TGCGCCAGCAGTGAAACAGTTCCCAACTATGGCTACACCTTC
TRBJ2-5 TRBV12-3/TRBV12-4 many TRBD2 CASSPLAGGTYKETQYF TGTGCCAGCAGTCCACTAGCGGGAGGCACATATAAAGAGACCCAGTACTTC
TRBJ2-2 TRBV20-1 many - CSAAKGPGIPGELFF TGCAGTGCCGCAAAAGGGCCAGGGATTCCCGGGGAGCTGTTTTTT
TRBJ2-7 TRBV27 many - CASPLAAQYF TGTGCCAGCCCTTTAGCTGCGCAGTACTTC
TRBJ2-5 TRBV5-1 many TRBD2 CASSPRTSPRREETQYF TGCGCCAGCAGCCCCCGGACTAGCCCGCGGAGGGAAGAGACCCAGTACTTC
TRBJ2-7 TRBV10-3 - TRBD2 CAIKTSGNSYEQYF TGTGCCATCAAGACTAGCGGGAATTCCTACGAGCAGTACTTC
TRBJ2-5 TRBV12-3/TRBV12-4 - TRBD1 CASSRGQGELYF TGTGCCAGCAGCAGGGGGCAGGGGGAACTGTACTTC
TRBJ1-1 TRBV19 - - CASSTWTANTEAFF TGTGCCAGTAGTACCTGGACAGCTAACACTGAAGCTTTCTTT
TRBJ1-2 TRBV25-1 few - CASSASGRNGGYTF TGTGCCAGCAGTGCCTCTGGACGGAATGGGGGCTACACCTTC
TRBJ1-1 TRBV15 - TRBD1 CATSRDARQGSRTFF TGTGCCACCAGCAGAGATGCGAGACAGGGCTCGAGAACTTTCTTT
TRBJ1-5 TRBV9 many - CASSADRYDVQHF TGTGCCAGCAGCGCAGACAGGTATGACGTCCAGCATTTT
TRBJ1-4 TRBV20-1 many - CSPQGEGGEKLFF TGCAGTCCCCAAGGGGAAGGTGGTGAAAAACTGTTTTTT
TRBJ1-1 TRBV15 - - CATSRPPRQEYPEAFF TGTGCCACCAGCAGACCTCCGAGACAGGAGTACCCTGAAGCTTTCTTT
TRBJ2-7 TRBV20-1 many TRBD1 CSAGEGTGGYVEQYF TGCAGTGCTGGGGAAGGGACAGGGGGATATGTCGAGCAGTACTTC
TRBJ1-4 TRBV5-1 many - CASSLEESNEKLFF TGCGCCAGCAGCTTGGAAGAATCTAATGAAAAACTGTTTTTT
TRBJ1-5 TRBV7-6 - - CASSLAGLPSNQPQHF TGTGCCAGCAGCTTAGCTGGATTACCTAGCAATCAGCCCCAGCATTTT
TRBJ2-6 TRBV12-3/TRBV12-4 - - CASSASGGAGANVLTF TGTGCCAGCAGCGCATCAGGGGGGGCTGGGGCCAACGTCCTGACTTTC
TRBJ2-5 TRBV4-2 many - CASSQDTRETQYF TGTGCCAGCAGCCAAGATACTCGAGAGACCCAGTACTTC
TRBJ1-1 TRBV29-1 few - CSQGTVNTEAFF TGCAGCCAAGGGACGGTCAACACTGAAGCTTTCTTT
TRBJ2-2 TRBV12-3/TRBV12-4 few TRBD1 CASSLVGTGMNTGELFF TGTGCCAGCAGTTTAGTGGGGACAGGGATGAACACCGGGGAGCTGTTTTTT
TRBJ2-5 TRBV10-3 many TRBD2 CATRGLAGEGTQYF TGTGCCACAAGGGGACTAGCGGGCGAGGGGACCCAGTACTTC